This entry features one T cell receptor beta chain sequence. This specimen comes from a study of blood T cell repertoires in COVID-19. Study-wide context: COVID-19 samples, acute and convalescent, were from the United States, Italy and Spain. T cells, B-cell-depleted T cells, or PBMCs supplied cDNA or gDNA.

Original methodology: Estimates of nucleated cell counts were drawn from the amplification of reference gene primers. Clones were sequenced by immunoSEQ multiplex PCR, and TCRdb holds only the in-frame ones, with some missing. V and J calls and clone size follow that table, whereas D and trimming were derived from the DNA. Among around 63,000 clones, more than 60% were seen once, and the ten largest hold roughly a sixth. The V gene end was trimmed by 4 bases and the J gene end by 2 bases; junction bases not matched to a gene: 7. CDR3 length: 15 residues. CDR1 LGHDT and CDR2 YNNKEL come from the germline V gene (reference sequence).

The sequencing input was peripheral blood. This TCR derives from a woman between 45 and 60 years old with active or convalescent COVID-19. The chain couples TRBV3-1 (or the pseudogene TRBV3-2) to TRBJ2-7; 8 bases are a match to TRBD2. CDR3 loop: CASSPSGRGAYEQYF. The CDR3 DNA sequence: TGTGCCAGCAGCCCAAGCGGGAGAGGGGCCTACGAGCAGTACTTC.